The entry below describes one T cell receptor beta chain. These data come from a study of beta chain features in type 1 diabetes. The V gene's germline CDR1 is SGHAT and CDR2 FQDESV (reference sequence). Trimming removed 3 bases from V and 4 bases from J, with 9 bases in between. The CDR3 contains 13 residues. Expressed TCRB transcripts were sequenced because the entire RNA isolate underwent reverse transcription. The data were produced by immunoSEQ multiplex PCR, yet TCRdb's version contains in-frame clones alone and is incomplete. This table holds a few hundred thousand clones, roughly a fifth found once.

This clonotype was obtained from a young woman in good health. Sample: naive CD4+ T cells from blood. The V and J genes are TRBV11-1 and TRBJ1-1, with D possibly being TRBD1 (6 bases). CDR3 coding DNA: TGTGCCAGCAGCTTCACAGGGAGCACTGAAGCTTTCTTT. This codes for CASSFTGSTEAFF.